This TCR beta chain appears in the sequencing data of a study of tumor-infiltrating lymphocytes in oesophageal squamous cell carcinoma. TCRdb re-called the PCR reads through MiXCR, storing one row per CDR3 protein. The sample has about 14,000 distinct CDR3 sequences, over 45% seen once. The CDR3 totals 12 residues. Germline V CDR1 and CDR2: SGHDN, FVKESK. The source material was blood. The chain has TRBV14 and TRBJ2-3, with a weak D call TRBD1 (5 bases). The J call may be wrong; the DNA end is better matched by TRBJ1-1. This clonotype was sampled from a male donor with esophageal squamous cell carcinoma. CDR3 bases: TGTGCCAGCAGCCAATCACAGGTTGAAGCTTTCTTT. This codes for CASSQSQVEAFF.